This T cell receptor beta chain was captured by sequencing in a study of shared clonotypes between healthy human individuals. Using immunoSEQ multiplex PCR, the repertoire was profiled, and TCRdb retains in-frame clones only, with some absent. The sample shows 650,000 to 750,000 clones, 55% to 75% of them seen only once. This clone was observed a single time. The antigen remains undetermined. Study conclusions and caveats: Clonotypes shared by all four donors outscored non-shared clonotypes in generation probability.

Sequences were obtained from memory CD4+ T cells sorted from blood. The sample's subset: CD45RA-negative fraction. This clonotype originated in a woman in her 30s in good health.

CDR3 nucleotide sequence: TGTGCCAGCAGTCCCGGACTAGTCTACGAGCAGTACTTC. Amino acid sequence: CASSPGLVYEQYF. The genes are TRBV27 and TRBJ2-7, with 7 bases matching TRBD2. CDR3 length equals 13 residues. V was pared by 5 bases and J by 3 bases, with 4 bases of the junction left unmatched. Germline CDR1 MNHEY, CDR2 SMNVEV (reference sequence).